This T cell receptor beta chain was captured by sequencing in a study of T cells in localized non-small cell lung cancer. Overall study results and limits: There was higher T cell clonality in uninvolved adjacent lung than in tumor, and it was highest there. Higher adjacent-lung clonality was associated with shorter survival. Median roughly 57 top-100 tumor clones were shared with paired adjacent lung.

This clone was observed a handful of times. Its cognate antigen is unknown. The CDR3 has 17 residues. Repertoires were generated with immunoSEQ multiplex PCR, while TCRdb's copy carries only in-frame clones and drops some. Of 8,500 to 13,000 clones listed, 48% are singletons. The rearrangement joins TRBV7-5 to TRBJ2-1; TRBD2 is the table's D call and was not checked against the DNA. TRBV7-5 is recorded as a pseudogene. This specimen consisted of lymph node tissue, obtained before any cancer treatment. The receptor was derived from a woman aged 35 to 70 with stage II squamous cell lung carcinoma. CDR3 coding DNA: TGTGCCAGCAGCATGAGACTAGCGGGGGGGCCCCACAATGAGCAGTTCTTC. As protein: CASSMRLAGGPHNEQFF.